This passage covers 24 T cell receptor beta chains from one sample sequenced in a study of blood T cell repertoires in COVID-19. The data were produced by immunoSEQ multiplex PCR, yet TCRdb's version contains in-frame clones alone and is incomplete. The table lists about 280,000 clones, around 89% of them singletons. Sequencing was done on a sample of peripheral blood. The receptors derive from a man aged 35 to 55 with acute or convalescent COVID-19.

This clone appeared a few times. The chain employs TRBV5-5 and TRBJ1-2, with 7 bases that match TRBD1. V was clipped by 5 bases and J by 4 bases; unmatched bases: 11. The CDR3 is 15 residues long. CDR1 is SGHKS, CDR2 YYEKEE, per germline (reference sequence). CDR3 region: CASRLQGDQGYGYTF. The CDR3 region has the DNA TGTGCCAGCAGACTCCAGGGGGATCAAGGCTATGGCTACACCTTC.

V usage is TRBV5-1 and J usage is TRBJ1-2; D unresolved. The V gene lost 0 bases and the J gene lost 5 bases, with 8 bases spanning the gap. CDR1 is SGHRS and CDR2 is YFSETQ in the germline V gene. The CDR3 runs to 13 residues. In DNA form, the CDR3 reads TGCGCCAGCAGCTTGGGCTGGGAGTATGGCTACACCTTC. Protein product: CASSLGWEYGYTF.

This sequence joins TRBV24-1 and TRBJ2-3, with 7 bases fitting TRBD1. This CDR3 has 16 amino acids. J was trimmed by 2 bases and V by 3 bases; bases with no gene match: 7. Per the germline V gene, CDR1 is KGHDR and CDR2 is SFDVKD. The CDR3 region has the DNA TGTGCCACCAGTGATGTACAGGGGTATTCCACAGATACGCAGTATTTT. It codes for CATSDVQGYSTDTQYF.

This chain links TRBV7-3 with TRBJ2-1; 7 bases fit TRBD1. V lost 3 bases to trimming and J lost 5 bases; unmatched junction nucleotides: 4. The V gene's germline CDR1 is SGHTA and CDR2 FQGTGA. This CDR3 spans 14 amino acids. In DNA form, the CDR3 reads TGTGCCAGCAGCTTGGGACAGCTTAACAATGAGCAGTTCTTC. The encoded protein is CASSLGQLNNEQFF.

The V call is TRBV5-5, the J call TRBJ1-3; 7 nucleotides line up with TRBD1. This CDR3 has 16 residues. V lost 5 bases to trimming and J lost 3 bases; unmatched junction nucleotides: 11. From germline, CDR1 is SGHKS and CDR2 YYEKEE (reference sequence). As DNA, the CDR3 is TGTGCCAGCAGTGTTACGGGACAGAGAGGTGGAAACACCATATATTTT. Translation: CASSVTGQRGGNTIYF.

The V gene is TRBV9, the J gene TRBJ2-7; D possibly corresponds to TRBD2 (6 bases). The CDR3 is made up of 15 amino acids. Trimming removed 4 bases from V and 5 bases from J, with 19 bases in between. The V gene's germline CDR1 is SGDLS and CDR2 YYNGEE. The CDR3 DNA sequence: TGTGCCAGCAGCTCGGAGGGTGGGCTCGTTGACGAGCAGTACTTC. Its translation is CASSSEGGLVDEQYF.

The rearrangement joins TRBV19 to TRBJ2-3; TRBD1 aligns across 11 bases. Germline V gene data show CDR1 as LNHDA and CDR2 as SQIVND (reference sequence). The CDR3 has 17 amino acids. The V and J ends lost 1 base and 0 bases, in that order; junction bases with no gene match: 3. In DNA form, the CDR3 reads TGTGCCAGTAGTATAGGGGGACAGGGGGTGAGCACAGATACGCAGTATTTT. This encodes CASSIGGQGVSTDTQYF.

The chain combines TRBV20-1 with TRBJ1-2; no definite D call. There are 11 residues in the CDR3. Germline-derived CDR1 and CDR2 are DFQATT and SNEGSKA (reference sequence). Trimming pared 3 bases from V and 4 bases from J, leaving 6 bases between. The CDR3 nucleotides read TGCAGTGCTAGGTTCGGCTATGGCTACACCTTC. The encoded protein is CSARFGYGYTF.

V and J are TRBV24-1 and TRBJ2-3; 7 nucleotides agree with TRBD1. The germline V gene has CDR1 KGHDR and CDR2 SFDVKD. The CDR3 runs 16 residues. V trimming: 1 base; J trimming: 2 bases; junction bases outside the gene matches: 5. The CDR3 spells CATSDFTGTATDTQYF. Here the CDR3 DNA reads TGTGCCACCAGTGATTTTACCGGGACAGCCACAGATACGCAGTATTTT.

The V and J genes are TRBV30 and TRBJ2-6; D possibly corresponds to TRBD1 (6 bases). The germline V gene has CDR1 GTSNPN and CDR2 SVGIG (reference sequence). The CDR3 consists of 15 residues. V dropped 4 bases and J dropped 0 bases, with 10 bases sitting between them. This CDR3 reads CAWTQGNSGANVLTF. In DNA, the CDR3 is TGTGCCTGGACTCAGGGGAACTCTGGGGCCAACGTCCTGACTTTC.

J is TRBJ1-2 and V is TRBV3-1 (or the pseudogene TRBV3-2); TRBD1 might be the D (6 bases). The CDR3 runs 14 residues. Deletions cut 6 bases from V and 1 base from J, with 12 bases between. Germline lookup yields CDR1 LGHDT and CDR2 YNNKEL (reference sequence). The CDR3 DNA sequence: TGTGCCAGCAGTCCCAGGGGAAGTAACTATGGCTACACCTTC. It translates to CASSPRGSNYGYTF.

The rearrangement uses TRBV12-3 or TRBV12-4 and TRBJ1-1, with D unclear. V was cut by 7 bases and J by 4 bases, with 13 bases left in between. The CDR3 runs to 13 residues. The CDR3 region has the DNA TGTGCCAGCAATGCCCCCTGGGCCACTGAAGCTTTCTTT. It specifies CASNAPWATEAFF.

The chain uses TRBV12-5 and TRBJ2-7; D is possibly TRBD2 (5 bases). The ends were cut back, 4 bases at V and 0 bases at J, with 13 bases in the middle. Germline V gives CDR1 LGHNT, CDR2 FRNRAP. The CDR3 runs to 15 residues. The CDR3 region is CASGSPEGRSYEQYF. The CDR3 DNA reads TGTGCTAGTGGTTCCCCCGAGGGCCGCTCCTACGAGCAGTACTTC.

CDR3: CASRKRLAGGQNYNEQFF. CDR3 coding DNA: TGTGCCAGCAGAAAAAGACTAGCGGGGGGTCAGAACTACAATGAGCAGTTCTTC. This chain links TRBV4-2 with TRBJ2-1, with TRBD2 matching over 13 bases. CDR3 size: 18 residues. After removal of 6 bases from V and 3 bases from J, the junction contained 11 bases not matched to a gene. Germline V lookup: CDR1 LGHNA, CDR2 YNFKEQ.

J is TRBJ1-1 and V is TRBV30; 9 bases are a match to TRBD1. V dropped 2 bases and J dropped 6; count of bases not matched to a gene: 4. Germline CDR1 is GTSNPN and CDR2 is SVGIG (reference sequence). CDR3 length: 13 residues. In DNA, the CDR3 is TGTGCCTGGAGTACCCGGACAGGGGCTGAAGCTTTCTTT. Its protein is CAWSTRTGAEAFF.

This chain uses TRBV5-1 with TRBJ2-2, with D unclear. Deletions cut 3 bases from V and 2 bases from J, with 11 bases between. CDR3 length equals 15 residues. CDR1 and CDR2 (germline): SGHRS, YFSETQ. In DNA, the CDR3 is TGCGCCAGCAGCTCTCTGGCAGGTAACACCGGGGAGCTGTTTTTT. Its translation is CASSSLAGNTGELFF. The full variable domain, its missing parts supplied by reference TRBV5-1 and TRBJ2-2, is KAGVTQTPRYLIKTRGQQVTLSCSPISGHRSVSWYQQTPGQGLQFLFEYFSETQRNKGNFPGRFSGRQFSNSRSEMNVSTLELGDSALYLCASSSLAGNTGELFFGEGSRLTVL.

This clone was seen once. The rearrangement links TRBV9 to TRBJ2-7, with 12 nucleotides matching TRBD2. The CDR3 covers 15 residues. The V and J ends lost 4 bases and 4 bases, in that order; junction bases with no gene match: 6. Germline CDR1 SGDLS, CDR2 YYNGEE. CDR3 sequence: CASSPRTSGVYEQYF. CDR3 coding DNA: TGTGCCAGCAGCCCACGGACTAGCGGGGTTTACGAGCAGTACTTC.

The V gene is TRBV2, the J gene TRBJ2-4, with D possibly being TRBD2 (5 bases). V lost 8 bases to trimming and J lost 0 bases, with 23 bases between them. The CDR3 runs to 18 residues. CDR1 and CDR2 (germline): SNHLY, FYNNEI. The CDR3 sequence: CASRGRETQLLAKNIQYF. DNA for the CDR3: TGTGCCAGCCGCGGGCGTGAGACGCAACTTCTAGCCAAAAACATTCAGTACTTC.

In this sample, this clone turned up once. The CDR3 sequence: CASSLRTSGGNEQFF. The CDR3 nucleotides are TGTGCCAGCAGCCTAAGGACTAGCGGGGGTAATGAGCAGTTCTTC. The chain has TRBV5-4 and TRBJ2-1; TRBD2 matches at 13 bases. The CDR3 has 15 residues. Germline V gives CDR1 SGHNT, CDR2 YYREEE (reference sequence). V lost 4 bases, J lost 7 bases, and 5 bases stayed unmatched.

The chain couples TRBV9 to TRBJ2-3, with TRBD1 as a possible D gene (5 bases). The CDR3 spans 14 residues. Germline lookup yields CDR1 SGDLS and CDR2 YYNGEE. V gave up 0 bases and J gave up 4 bases, with 9 bases separating them. The CDR3 region is CASSVGLTADTQYF. CDR3 sequence (DNA): TGTGCCAGCAGCGTAGGACTGACAGCAGATACGCAGTATTTT.

This rearrangement joins TRBV19 to TRBJ1-1, with D possibly being TRBD1 (5 bases). Trimming took off 8 bases at V and 5 bases at J, with 15 bases between the two ends. The CDR3 is made up of 13 amino acids. Germline CDR1 and CDR2: LNHDA and SQIVND (reference sequence). The CDR3 protein is CASVKGIQTEAFF. In DNA form, the CDR3 reads TGTGCCAGTGTAAAGGGGATTCAAACTGAAGCTTTCTTT.

The chain has TRBV18 and TRBJ2-1; the match to TRBD2 covers 8 bases. The ends lost 3 bases at V and 16 bases at J; junction bases unmatched: 11. The CDR3 sequence is 13 residues long. Germline CDR1 reads KGHSH; CDR2 reads LQKENI. The CDR3 coding sequence is TGTGCCAGCTCACCTTTGTCGGGGGGGCGGTGTTTCTTC. Amino acids: CASSPLSGGRCFF.

V is TRBV27 and J is TRBJ1-1; 7 nucleotides align to TRBD1. CDR1 and CDR2 (germline): MNHEY, SMNVEV (reference sequence). The trim removed 5 bases at V and 1 base at J, leaving 4 bases unmatched. This CDR3 is 14 amino acids long. CDR3 in DNA: TGTGCCAGCAGTAACAGGACAGGGAACACTGAAGCTTTCTTT. This translates into CASSNRTGNTEAFF.

The chain employs TRBV2 and TRBJ1-1; D call uncertain. V dropped 2 bases and J dropped 1 base, with 8 bases sitting between them. The germline V gene has CDR1 SNHLY and CDR2 FYNNEI. The CDR3 is 14 residues long. The CDR3 DNA follows: TGTGCCAGCAGTGAATTTACCAGGAACACTGAAGCTTTCTTT. Protein: CASSEFTRNTEAFF.